Here is one T cell receptor (beta chain) with its context. Its matching antigen is unknown. TCRdb fed the reads into MiXCR, producing one record per CDR3 protein. The repertoire consists of roughly 860,000 distinct CDR3 sequences, with about 30% occurring once and the leading ten covering around 12%. The sample comes from a study of T cell repertoires in cytomegalovirus infection. Study information: TCR beta signatures that were public indicated CMV infection and matching HLA type.

The CDR3 length is 15 residues. Trimming cost V 4 bases and J 0 bases, with 12 bases left between them. The study, taken as a whole, reports: The ex vivo response was dominated by HLA-C-restricted CMV-specific TCR beta clonotypes.

This chain joins TRBV12-3 or TRBV12-4 and TRBJ1-1; D is unresolved. The TCR sequence derives from a human donor in good health (CMV status not recorded). Some clones in this sample may be carry-over from other donors' samples. Sequencing used cultured CD8+ T cells from PBMCs, obtained from culture after CMV antigen stimulation. The CDR3 reads CASSSAYLLNTEAFF. CDR3 DNA: TGTGCCAGCAGTTCTGCTTACCTTTTGAACACTGAAGCTTTCTTT.